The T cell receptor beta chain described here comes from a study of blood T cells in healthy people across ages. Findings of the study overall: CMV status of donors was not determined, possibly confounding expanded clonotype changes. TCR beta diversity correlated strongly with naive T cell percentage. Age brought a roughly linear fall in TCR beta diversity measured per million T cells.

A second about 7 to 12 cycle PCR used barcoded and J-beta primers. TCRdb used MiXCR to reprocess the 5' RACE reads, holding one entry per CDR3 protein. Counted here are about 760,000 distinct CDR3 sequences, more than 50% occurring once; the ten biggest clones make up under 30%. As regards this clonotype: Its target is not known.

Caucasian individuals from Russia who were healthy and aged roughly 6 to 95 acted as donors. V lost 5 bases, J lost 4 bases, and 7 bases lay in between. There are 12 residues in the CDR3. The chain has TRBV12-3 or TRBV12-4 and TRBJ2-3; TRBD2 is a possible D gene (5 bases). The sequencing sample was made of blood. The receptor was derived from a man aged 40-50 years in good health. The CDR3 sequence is CASSPEADTQYF. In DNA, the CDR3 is TGTGCCAGCAGTCCGGAGGCAGATACGCAGTATTTT.